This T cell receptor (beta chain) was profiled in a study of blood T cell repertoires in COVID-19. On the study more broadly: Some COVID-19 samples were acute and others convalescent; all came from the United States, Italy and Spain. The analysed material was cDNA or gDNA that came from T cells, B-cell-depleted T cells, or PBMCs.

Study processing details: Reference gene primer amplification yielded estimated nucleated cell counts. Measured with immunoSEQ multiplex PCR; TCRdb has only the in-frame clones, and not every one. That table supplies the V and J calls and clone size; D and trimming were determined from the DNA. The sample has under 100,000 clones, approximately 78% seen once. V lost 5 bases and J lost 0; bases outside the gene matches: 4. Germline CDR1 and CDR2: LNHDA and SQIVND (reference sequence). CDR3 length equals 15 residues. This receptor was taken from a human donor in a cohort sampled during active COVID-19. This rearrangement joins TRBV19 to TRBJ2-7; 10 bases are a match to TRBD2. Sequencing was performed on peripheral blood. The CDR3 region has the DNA TGTGCCAGTAGTTACGGACTAGCGGCCTCCTACGAGCAGTACTTC. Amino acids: CASSYGLAASYEQYF.